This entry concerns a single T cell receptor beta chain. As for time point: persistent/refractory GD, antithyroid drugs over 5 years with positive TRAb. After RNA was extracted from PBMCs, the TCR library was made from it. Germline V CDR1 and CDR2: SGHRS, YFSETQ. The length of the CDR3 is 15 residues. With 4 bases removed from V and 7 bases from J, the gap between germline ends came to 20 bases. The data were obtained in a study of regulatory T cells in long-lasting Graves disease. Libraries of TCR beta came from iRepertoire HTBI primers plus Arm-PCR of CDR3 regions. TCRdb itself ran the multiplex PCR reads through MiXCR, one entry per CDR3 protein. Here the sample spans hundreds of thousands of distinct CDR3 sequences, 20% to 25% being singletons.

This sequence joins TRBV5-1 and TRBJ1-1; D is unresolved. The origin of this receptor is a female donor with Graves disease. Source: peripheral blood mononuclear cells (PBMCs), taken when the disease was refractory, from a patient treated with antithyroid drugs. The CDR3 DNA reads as TGCGCCAGCAGCCCCTGCCCGACGGAAAGCCTTGAAGCTTTCTTT. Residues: CASSPCPTESLEAFF.